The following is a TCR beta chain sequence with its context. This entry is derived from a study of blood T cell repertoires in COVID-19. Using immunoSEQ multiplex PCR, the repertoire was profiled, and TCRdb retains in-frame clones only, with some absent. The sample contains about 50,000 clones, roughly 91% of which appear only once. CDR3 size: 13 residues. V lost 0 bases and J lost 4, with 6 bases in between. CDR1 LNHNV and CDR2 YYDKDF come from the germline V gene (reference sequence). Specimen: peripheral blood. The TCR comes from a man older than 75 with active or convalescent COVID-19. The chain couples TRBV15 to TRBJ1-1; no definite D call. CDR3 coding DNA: TGTGCCACCAGCAGAGACTTCAGCACTGAAGCTTTCTTT. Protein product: CATSRDFSTEAFF. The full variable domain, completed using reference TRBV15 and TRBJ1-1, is DAMVIQNPRYQVTQFGKPVTLSCSQTLNHNVMYWYQQKSSQAPKLLFHYYDKDFNNEADTPDNFQSRRPNTSFCFLDIRSPGLGDTAMYLCATSRDFSTEAFFGQGTRLTVV.